The clone carrying this T cell receptor beta chain was seen repeatedly, ten times or more. Each CDR3 protein gets one entry after TCRdb re-called the RT-PCR reads with MiXCR. The sample yields roughly 500,000 distinct CDR3 sequences, 20% to 25% seen once. V shed 0 bases and J shed 0 bases, with 6 bases lying between them. The CDR3 has 14 residues. The data derive from a study of response to subunit inactivated influenza vaccine. These same data were also listed under a study on T cells expressing NK-cell markers. According to that study: cDNA encoding TCR beta was synthesized via 5'RACE template switching incorporating UMIs. Seven sequenced donors out of eight were HCMV-seropositive, one seronegative. Sorting of alpha-beta TCR T cells alone was achieved in several experiments with an anti-gamma-delta TCR antibody. In more than 5 donors, dominant CD3+CD56+NKG2C+ clones formed roughly 1.0-8% of CD8+ cells. The leading position in the CD3+CD56-NKG2C+ fraction of several donors also went to these clonotypes.

The material sequenced was CD4+ T cells sorted from PBMCs, taken about 12 days after vaccination. This TCR derives from a man between 50 and 59 years old who received an inactivated influenza vaccine. The chain joins TRBV12-3 or TRBV12-4 to TRBJ2-7; the D is unclear. The CDR3 sequence is CASSLAGLSYEQYF. CDR3 sequence (DNA): TGTGCCAGCAGTTTAGCGGGCCTCTCCTACGAGCAGTACTTC.